These T cell receptor beta chains were read from a single sample in a study of T cell responses to AZD1222 COVID-19 vaccine. This table comes from immunoSEQ multiplex PCR, and its TCRdb copy is limited to in-frame clones, with some not included. The sample has hundreds of thousands of clones; about 94% are singletons. This specimen was peripheral blood, taken 28 days after the second AZD1222 dose. Receptor source: an adult who received the AZD1222 COVID-19 vaccine. Both conserved end residues are part of each CDR3. The order of the fields is V gene, CDR3 protein.

TRBV11-2	CASSSTLTPIGYTF
TRBV9	CASSDGTGWDTEAFF
TRBV21-1	CASIRPPGPIGNTIYF
TRBV2	CASSEAGGVYNEQFF
TRBV5-8	CASSFYQEGYTF
TRBV7-2	CASSWLQGNTGELFF
TRBV19	CASSRTGLETSPLHF
TRBV15	CATSFGLNTEAFF
TRBV19	CASSIEQRGGRWGNQPQHF
TRBV28	CASSARQGWTEAFF
TRBV27	CASSLLGSNQPQHF
TRBV30	CAWSKRGGYNTEAFF
TRBV2	CASSETAGPSYNEQFF
TRBV15	CATPFREQFF
TRBV28	CASSSNYGYTF
TRBV2	CASRSTDTQYF
TRBV28	CASSLVQGPGYTF
TRBV28	CATPSNTGELFF
TRBV9	CASSVSNSGNTIYF
TRBV5-3	CARSQERGNTIYF
TRBV5-4	CASSLPAHRGYGYTF
TRBV5-1	CASSQPPSPLHF
TRBV27	CASSFLRGTGLPYEQYF